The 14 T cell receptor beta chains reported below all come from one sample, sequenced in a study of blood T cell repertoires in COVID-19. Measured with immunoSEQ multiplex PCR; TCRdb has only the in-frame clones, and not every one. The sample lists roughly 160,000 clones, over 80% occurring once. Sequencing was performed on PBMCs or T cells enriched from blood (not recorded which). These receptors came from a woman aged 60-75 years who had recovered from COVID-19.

The CDR3 protein is CASSQGQGAGNTIYF. The CDR3, as DNA: TGTGCCAGCAGCCAGGGACAGGGGGCCGGAAACACCATATATTTT. This chain uses TRBV5-4 with TRBJ1-3; 12 positions match TRBD1. Unmatched junction bases numbered 3, after V lost 4 bases and J lost 4 bases. Germline CDR1 SGHNT, CDR2 YYREEE (reference sequence). The CDR3 length is 15 residues. The complete variable domain, with remaining parts taken from reference TRBV5-4 and TRBJ1-3, reads ETGVTQSPTHLIKTRGQQVTLRCSSQSGHNTVSWYQQALGQGPQFIFQYYREEENGRGNFPPRFSGLQFPNYSSELNVNALELDDSALYLCASSQGQGAGNTIYFGEGSWLTVV.

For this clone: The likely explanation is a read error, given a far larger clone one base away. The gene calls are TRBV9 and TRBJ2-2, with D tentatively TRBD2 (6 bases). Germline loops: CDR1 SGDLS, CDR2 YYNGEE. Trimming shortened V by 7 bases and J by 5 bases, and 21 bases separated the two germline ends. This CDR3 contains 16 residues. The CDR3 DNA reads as TGTGCCAGCTGCGCCCTTGGAGGGGCGGGGACCGGGGAGCTGTTTTTT. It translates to CASCALGGAGTGELFF.

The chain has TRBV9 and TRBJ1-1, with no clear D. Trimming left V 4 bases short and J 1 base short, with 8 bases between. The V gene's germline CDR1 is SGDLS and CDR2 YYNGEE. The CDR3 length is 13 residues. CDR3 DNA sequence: TGTGCCAGCAGCTCGGTTTCGAACACTGAAGCTTTCTTT. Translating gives CASSSVSNTEAFF.

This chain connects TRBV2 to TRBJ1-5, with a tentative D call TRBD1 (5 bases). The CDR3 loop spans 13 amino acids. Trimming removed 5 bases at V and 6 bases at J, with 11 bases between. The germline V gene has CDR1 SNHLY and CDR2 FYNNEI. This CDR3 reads CASSQSGAQPQHF. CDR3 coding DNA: TGTGCCAGCAGTCAAAGTGGGGCTCAGCCCCAGCATTTT.

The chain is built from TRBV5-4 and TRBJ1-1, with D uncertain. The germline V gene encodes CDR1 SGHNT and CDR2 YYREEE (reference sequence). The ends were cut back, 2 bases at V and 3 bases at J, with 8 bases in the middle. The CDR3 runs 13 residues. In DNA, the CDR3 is TGTGCCAGCAGCTTCGGCCGGGACACTGAAGCTTTCTTT. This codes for CASSFGRDTEAFF.

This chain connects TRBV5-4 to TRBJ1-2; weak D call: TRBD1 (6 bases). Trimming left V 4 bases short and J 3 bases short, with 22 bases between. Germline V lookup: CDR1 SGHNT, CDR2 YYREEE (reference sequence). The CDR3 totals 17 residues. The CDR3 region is CASSASRAGGADYGYTF. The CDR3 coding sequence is TGTGCCAGCAGCGCGTCTCGAGCGGGGGGCGCGGACTATGGCTACACCTTC.

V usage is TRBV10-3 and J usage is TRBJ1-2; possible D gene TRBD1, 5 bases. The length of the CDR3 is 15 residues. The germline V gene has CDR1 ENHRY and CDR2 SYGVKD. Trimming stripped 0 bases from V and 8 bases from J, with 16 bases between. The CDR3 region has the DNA TGTGCCATCAGTGAGTCTAGGCAGGGAAGGAGCGGCTACACCTTC. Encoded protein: CAISESRQGRSGYTF.

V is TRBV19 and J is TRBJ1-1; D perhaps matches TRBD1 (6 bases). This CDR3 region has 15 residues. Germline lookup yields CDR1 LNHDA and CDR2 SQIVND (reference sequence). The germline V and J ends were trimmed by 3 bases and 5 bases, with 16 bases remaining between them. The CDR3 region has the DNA TGTGCCAGTAGTATTTCGGGACAAATTAGGACTGAAGCTTTCTTT. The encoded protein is CASSISGQIRTEAFF.

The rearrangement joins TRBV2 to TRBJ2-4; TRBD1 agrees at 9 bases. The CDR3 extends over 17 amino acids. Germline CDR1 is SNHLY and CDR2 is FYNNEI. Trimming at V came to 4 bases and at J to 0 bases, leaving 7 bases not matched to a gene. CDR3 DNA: TGTGCCAGCAGTGGACAGGGGGGTTATATAGCCAAAAACATTCAGTACTTC. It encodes CASSGQGGYIAKNIQYF.

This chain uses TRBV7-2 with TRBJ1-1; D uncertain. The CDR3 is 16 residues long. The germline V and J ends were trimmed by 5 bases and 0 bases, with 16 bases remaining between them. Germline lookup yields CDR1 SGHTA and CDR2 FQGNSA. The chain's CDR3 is CASSRGRGFVNTEAFF. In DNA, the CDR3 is TGTGCCAGCAGCCGCGGACGGGGATTCGTGAACACTGAAGCTTTCTTT.

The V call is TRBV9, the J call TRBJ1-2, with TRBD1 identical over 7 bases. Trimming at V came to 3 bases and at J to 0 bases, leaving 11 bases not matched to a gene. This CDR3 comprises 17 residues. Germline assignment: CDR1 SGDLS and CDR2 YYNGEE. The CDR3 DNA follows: TGTGCCAGCAGCGGGAACAGGGGAAGATTGGCTAACTATGGCTACACCTTC. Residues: CASSGNRGRLANYGYTF.

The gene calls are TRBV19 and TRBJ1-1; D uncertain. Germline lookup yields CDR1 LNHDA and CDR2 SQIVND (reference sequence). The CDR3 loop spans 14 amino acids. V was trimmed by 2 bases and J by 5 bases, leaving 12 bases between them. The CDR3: CASSINELPTEAFF. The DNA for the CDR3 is TGTGCCAGTAGTATAAATGAGCTACCAACTGAAGCTTTCTTT.

The DNA of the CDR3 is TGTGCCATCAGTGAGGGACAGGGGGACACCGGGGAGCTGTTTTTT. Its protein is CAISEGQGDTGELFF. The chain couples TRBV10-3 to TRBJ2-2, with 10 bases that match TRBD1. The CDR3 is 15 residues long. V was clipped by 2 bases and J by 3 bases; unmatched bases: 0. From germline, CDR1 is ENHRY and CDR2 SYGVKD.

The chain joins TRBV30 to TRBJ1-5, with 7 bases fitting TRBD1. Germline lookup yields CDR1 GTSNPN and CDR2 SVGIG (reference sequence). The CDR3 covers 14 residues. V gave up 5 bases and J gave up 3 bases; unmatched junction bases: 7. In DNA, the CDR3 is TGTGCCTGGGTTTTACAGGGGACCAATCAGCCCCAGCATTTT. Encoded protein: CAWVLQGTNQPQHF.